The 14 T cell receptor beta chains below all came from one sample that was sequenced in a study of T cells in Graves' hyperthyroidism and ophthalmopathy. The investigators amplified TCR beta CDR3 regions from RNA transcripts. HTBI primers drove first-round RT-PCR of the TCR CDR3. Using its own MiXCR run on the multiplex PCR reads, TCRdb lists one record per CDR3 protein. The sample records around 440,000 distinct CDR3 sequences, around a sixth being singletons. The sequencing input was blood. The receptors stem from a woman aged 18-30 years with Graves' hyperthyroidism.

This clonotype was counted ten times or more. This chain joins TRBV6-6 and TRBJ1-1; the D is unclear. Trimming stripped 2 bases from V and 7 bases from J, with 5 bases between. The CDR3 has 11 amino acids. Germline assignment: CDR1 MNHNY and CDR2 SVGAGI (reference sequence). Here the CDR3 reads CASSYGVEAFF. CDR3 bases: TGTGCCAGCAGTTACGGCGTTGAAGCTTTCTTT.

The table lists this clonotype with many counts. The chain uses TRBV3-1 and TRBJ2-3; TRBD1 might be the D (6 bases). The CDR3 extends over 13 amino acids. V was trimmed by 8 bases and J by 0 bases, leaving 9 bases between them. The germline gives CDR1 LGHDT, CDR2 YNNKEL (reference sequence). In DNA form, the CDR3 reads TGTGCCAGCGGGGGCCCGAGCACAGATACGCAGTATTTT. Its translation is CASGGPSTDTQYF.

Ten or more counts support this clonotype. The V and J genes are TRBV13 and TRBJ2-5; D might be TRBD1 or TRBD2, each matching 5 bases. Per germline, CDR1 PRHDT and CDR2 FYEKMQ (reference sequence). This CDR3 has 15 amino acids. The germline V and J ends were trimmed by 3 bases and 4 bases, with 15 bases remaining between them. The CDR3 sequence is CASSFLQGDGETQYF. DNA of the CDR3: TGTGCCAGCAGCTTCTTGCAGGGAGACGGAGAGACCCAGTACTTC.

The CDR3 DNA follows: TGTGCCAGCTCACCCTACGCGACAGCAGACTCACCCCTCCACTTT. Amino acid sequence: CASSPYATADSPLHF. This rearrangement joins TRBV18 to TRBJ1-6; D may be TRBD1 (5 bases). CDR1 is KGHSH, CDR2 LQKENI, per germline. The CDR3 extends over 15 amino acids. V lost 3 bases and J lost 10, with 16 bases in between.

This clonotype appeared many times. CDR3 bases: TGCAGTGCTAGAGACGGTCTAGCGGGAGATCCGGATACGCAGTATTTT. Protein product: CSARDGLAGDPDTQYF. The rearrangement uses TRBV20-1 and TRBJ2-3, with 10 nucleotides matching TRBD2. V lost 0 bases, J lost 6 bases, and 9 bases stayed unmatched. Germline CDR1 is DFQATT and CDR2 is SNEGSKA (reference sequence). This CDR3 contains 16 residues.

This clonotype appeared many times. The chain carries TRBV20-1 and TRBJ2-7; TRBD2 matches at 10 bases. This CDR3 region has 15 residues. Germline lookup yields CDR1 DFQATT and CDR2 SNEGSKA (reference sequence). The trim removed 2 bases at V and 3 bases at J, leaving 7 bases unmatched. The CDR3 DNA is TGCAGTGCTAGACGAGCCGGGACTAGCGTCTACGAGCAGTACTTC. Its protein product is CSARRAGTSVYEQYF.

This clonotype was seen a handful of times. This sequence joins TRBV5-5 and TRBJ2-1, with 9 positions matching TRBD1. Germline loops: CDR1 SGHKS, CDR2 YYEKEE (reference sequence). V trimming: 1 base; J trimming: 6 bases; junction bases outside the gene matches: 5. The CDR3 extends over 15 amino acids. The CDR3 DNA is TGTGCCAGCAGCTTGAGGACAGGGGATTTCAATGAGCAGTTCTTC. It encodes CASSLRTGDFNEQFF.

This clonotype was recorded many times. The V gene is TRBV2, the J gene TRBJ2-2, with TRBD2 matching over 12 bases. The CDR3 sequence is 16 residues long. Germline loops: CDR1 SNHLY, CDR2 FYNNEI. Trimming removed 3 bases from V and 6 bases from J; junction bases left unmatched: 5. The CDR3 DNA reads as TGTGCCAGCAGTGATCCTAGCGGGAGGGGAGCCGGGGAGCTGTTTTTT. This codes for CASSDPSGRGAGELFF.

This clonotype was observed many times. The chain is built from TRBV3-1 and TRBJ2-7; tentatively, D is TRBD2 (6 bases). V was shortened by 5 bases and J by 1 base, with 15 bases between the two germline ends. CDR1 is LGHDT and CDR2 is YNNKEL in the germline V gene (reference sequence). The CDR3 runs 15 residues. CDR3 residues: CASSRDSSNSYEQYF. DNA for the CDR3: TGTGCCAGCAGCAGGGACTCCTCCAATTCCTACGAGCAGTACTTC.

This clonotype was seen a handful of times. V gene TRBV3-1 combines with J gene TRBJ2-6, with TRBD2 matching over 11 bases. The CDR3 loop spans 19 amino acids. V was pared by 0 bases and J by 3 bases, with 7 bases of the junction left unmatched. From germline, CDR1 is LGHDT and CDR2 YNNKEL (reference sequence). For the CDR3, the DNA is TGTGCCAGCAGCCAAGATAAACTAGCGGGAGTCCTTGGGGCCAACGTCCTGACTTTC. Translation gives CASSQDKLAGVLGANVLTF.

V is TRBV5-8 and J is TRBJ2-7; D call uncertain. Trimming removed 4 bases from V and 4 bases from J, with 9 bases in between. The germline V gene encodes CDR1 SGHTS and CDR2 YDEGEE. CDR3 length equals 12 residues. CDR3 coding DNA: TGTGCCAGCAGCGAGCTCCCGTACGAGCAGTACTTC. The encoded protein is CASSELPYEQYF.

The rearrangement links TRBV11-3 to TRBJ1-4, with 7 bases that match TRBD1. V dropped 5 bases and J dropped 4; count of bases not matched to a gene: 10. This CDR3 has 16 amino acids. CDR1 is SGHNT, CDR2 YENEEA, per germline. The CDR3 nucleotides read TGTGCCAGCAGCCACGGAGACAGGGCCGGTAATGAAAAACTGTTTTTT. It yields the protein CASSHGDRAGNEKLFF.

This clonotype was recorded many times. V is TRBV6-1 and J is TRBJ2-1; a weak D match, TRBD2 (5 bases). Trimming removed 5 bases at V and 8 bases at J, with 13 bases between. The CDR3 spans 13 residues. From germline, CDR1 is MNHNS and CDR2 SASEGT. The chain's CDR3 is CASSIPGEYEQFF. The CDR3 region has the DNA TGTGCCAGCAGTATACCCGGGGAGTATGAGCAGTTCTTC.

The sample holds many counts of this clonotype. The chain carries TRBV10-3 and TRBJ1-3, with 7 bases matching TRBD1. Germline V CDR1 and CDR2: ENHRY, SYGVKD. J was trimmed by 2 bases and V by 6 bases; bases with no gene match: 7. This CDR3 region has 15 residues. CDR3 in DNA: TGTGCCATCAGACCCTGGCAGGGGGCTGGAAACACCATATATTTT. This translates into CAIRPWQGAGNTIYF.